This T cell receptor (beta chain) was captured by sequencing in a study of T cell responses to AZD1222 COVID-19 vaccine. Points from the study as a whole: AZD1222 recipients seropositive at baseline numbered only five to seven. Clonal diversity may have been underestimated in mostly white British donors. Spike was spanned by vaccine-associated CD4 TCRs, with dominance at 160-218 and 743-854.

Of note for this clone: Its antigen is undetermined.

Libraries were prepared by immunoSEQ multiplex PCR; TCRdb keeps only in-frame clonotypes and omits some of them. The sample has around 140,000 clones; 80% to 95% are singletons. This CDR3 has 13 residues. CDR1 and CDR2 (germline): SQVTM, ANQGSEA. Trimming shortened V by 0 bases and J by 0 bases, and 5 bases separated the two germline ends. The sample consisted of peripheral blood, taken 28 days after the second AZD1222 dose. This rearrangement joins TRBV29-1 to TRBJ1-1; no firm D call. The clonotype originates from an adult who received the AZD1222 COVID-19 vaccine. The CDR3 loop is CSVEEFLNTEAFF. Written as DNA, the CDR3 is TGCAGCGTTGAAGAATTTTTGAACACTGAAGCTTTCTTT.